The next 27 T cell receptor beta chains were all read from a single sample in a study of shared clonotypes between healthy human individuals. The assay was immunoSEQ multiplex PCR, and TCRdb's table has in-frame clones only and misses some. The sample includes about 800,000 clones, 96% seen only once; the top ten take around 0.25%. As defined, naive CD8 cells were CD45RO-negative and positively selected for CCR7, with terminally differentiated effector memory CD45RA+ cells excluded. Sequencing used naive CD8+ T cells sorted from blood. These receptors were obtained from a man aged 30 to 45 in good health.

The chain is built from TRBV11-2 and TRBJ2-1, with 8 bases fitting TRBD2. CDR1 and CDR2 from the germline V gene are SGHAT and FQNNGV. The CDR3 loop spans 16 amino acids. After removal of 5 bases from V and 5 bases from J, the junction contained 11 bases not matched to a gene. The DNA of the CDR3 is TGTGCCAGCAGCCCCCCCCCAGCGGGAGTAAACAATGAGCAGTTCTTC. It codes for CASSPPPAGVNNEQFF.

The chain recombines TRBV5-1 with TRBJ2-7, with no clear D. The CDR3 is 15 residues long. V shed 4 bases and J shed 0 bases, with 14 bases lying between them. CDR1 is SGHRS, CDR2 YFSETQ, per germline. In DNA form, the CDR3 reads TGCGCCAGCAGCCCCGGTGCAGCAAACTCCTACGAGCAGTACTTC. It codes for CASSPGAANSYEQYF.

The chain links TRBV7-2 to TRBJ2-7; no clear D. The V end was cut by 4 bases, the J end by 6 bases, with 13 bases between. Germline values: CDR1 SGHTA, CDR2 FQGNSA. The CDR3 totals 13 residues. CDR3 sequence: CASSYENSPEQYF. The CDR3 DNA reads TGTGCCAGCAGCTACGAAAATAGCCCCGAGCAGTACTTC.

This sequence joins TRBV28 and TRBJ2-7; 7 positions match TRBD2. CDR1 and CDR2 (germline): MDHEN, SYDVKM. This CDR3 contains 16 residues. V trimming: 5 bases; J trimming: 1 base; junction bases outside the gene matches: 11. CDR3 coding DNA: TGTGCCAGCAGTGACCCCGGGCGACTAGCTTCCTACGAGCAGTACTTC. Translating gives CASSDPGRLASYEQYF.

This clone was counted a few times. This chain uses TRBV28 with TRBJ2-7, with 10 nucleotides matching TRBD1. V gave up 8 bases and J gave up 4 bases; unmatched junction bases: 11. Germline V gene sequence: CDR1 MDHEN, CDR2 SYDVKM. The CDR3 extends over 15 amino acids. DNA for the CDR3: TGTGCCAGCGAAGGATCTCGGGACAGGGGTTACGAGCAGTACTTC. Protein product: CASEGSRDRGYEQYF.

V is TRBV5-1 and J is TRBJ2-5; TRBD2 is a possible D gene (5 bases). This CDR3 has 12 amino acids. V lost 5 bases and J lost 4, with 9 bases in between. The germline gives CDR1 SGHRS, CDR2 YFSETQ. The DNA of the CDR3 is TGCGCCAGCAGTGGACTGGGAGAGACCCAGTACTTC. It translates to CASSGLGETQYF.

This clone was seen a handful of times. J is TRBJ2-7 and V is TRBV7-9; the match to TRBD2 covers 10 bases. This CDR3 is built from 18 residues. V gave up 1 base and J gave up 2 bases; unmatched junction bases: 11. Germline CDR1 is SEHNR and CDR2 is FQNEAQ (reference sequence). The CDR3 here is CASSLGSLLAGVTYEQYF. The CDR3 DNA follows: TGTGCCAGCAGCTTAGGATCGCTGCTAGCGGGGGTTACCTACGAGCAGTACTTC.

J is TRBJ2-1 and V is TRBV7-9, with TRBD1 matching over 7 bases. Germline V gives CDR1 SEHNR, CDR2 FQNEAQ (reference sequence). The CDR3 is made up of 13 amino acids. The V and J ends lost 5 bases and 7 bases, in that order; junction bases with no gene match: 5. CDR3 sequence reads: CASSPTGMNEQFF. The CDR3 bases are TGTGCCAGCAGCCCGACAGGGATGAATGAGCAGTTCTTC.

The gene calls are TRBV7-6 and TRBJ1-3, with 11 nucleotides matching TRBD1. V lost 5 bases, J lost 5 bases, and 5 bases stayed unmatched. Per the germline V gene, CDR1 is SGHVS and CDR2 is FNYEAQ. The CDR3 loop spans 15 amino acids. The CDR3 DNA sequence: TGTGCCAGCAGCGATGGGACAGGGGGTCGAAACACCATATATTTT. This encodes CASSDGTGGRNTIYF.

The gene calls are TRBV25-1 and TRBJ2-1; TRBD1 is a possible D gene (5 bases). The CDR3 is 13 residues long. Looked up from germline, CDR1 is MGHDK and CDR2 is SYGVNS. Trimming removed 7 bases at V and 6 bases at J, with 13 bases between. CDR3 sequence (DNA): TGTGCCAGCAAAAAGGGCACAGGCAATGAGCAGTTCTTC. It is translated as CASKKGTGNEQFF.

As for this clone: Additional DNA sequences in this sample encode the identical CDR3. This chain connects TRBV30 to TRBJ2-7, with D possibly being TRBD1 (6 bases). V was shortened by 0 bases and J by 5 bases, with 8 bases between the two germline ends. Germline V gene lookup returns CDR1 GTSNPN and CDR2 SVGIG (reference sequence). CDR3 size: 12 residues. As DNA, the CDR3 is TGTGCCTGGAGTGTATCAGGGGACGAGCAGTACTTC. Translated: CAWSVSGDEQYF.

CDR3 protein: CATSRDRLNQETQYF. CDR3 nucleotides: TGTGCCACCAGCAGAGATCGACTAAACCAAGAGACCCAGTACTTC. J is TRBJ2-5 and V is TRBV15; D is perhaps TRBD2 (5 bases). Trimming stripped 0 bases from V and 0 bases from J, with 8 bases between. Germline V gene data show CDR1 as LNHNV and CDR2 as YYDKDF (reference sequence). The CDR3 extends over 15 amino acids. Looking up the rest from reference TRBV15 and TRBJ2-5 gives the full variable domain: DAMVIQNPRYQVTQFGKPVTLSCSQTLNHNVMYWYQQKSSQAPKLLFHYYDKDFNNEADTPDNFQSRRPNTSFCFLDIRSPGLGDTAMYLCATSRDRLNQETQYFGPGTRLLVL.

The rearrangement uses TRBV5-1 and TRBJ2-7; 7 positions agree with TRBD2. With V trimmed by 0 bases and J by 5 bases, 8 bases remained unmatched. The CDR3 contains 15 residues. The V gene's germline CDR1 is SGHRS and CDR2 YFSETQ. Here the CDR3 reads CASSLVRGSMDEQYF. CDR3 sequence (DNA): TGCGCCAGCAGCTTGGTCCGCGGGAGTATGGACGAGCAGTACTTC.

V gene TRBV29-1 combines with J gene TRBJ2-7, with D hard to call. V lost 1 base and J 0 bases, leaving 13 bases between the germline ends. Germline CDR1 reads SQVTM; CDR2 reads ANQGSEA. The CDR3 spans 15 residues. The CDR3, as DNA: TGCAGCGTTGAAGTGGAGCTCTCCGGCTCCTACGAGCAGTACTTC. Amino acid sequence: CSVEVELSGSYEQYF.

The rearrangement uses TRBV9 and TRBJ2-7; TRBD1 aligns across 9 bases. V shed 2 bases and J 5 bases; nucleotides not matched to a gene: 11. Germline-derived CDR1 and CDR2 are SGDLS and YYNGEE. The CDR3 is 16 residues long. CDR3 protein: CASSVNLWTGVDEQYF. The CDR3 nucleotides are TGTGCCAGCAGCGTCAACCTCTGGACAGGGGTGGACGAGCAGTACTTC.

The rearrangement uses TRBV28 and TRBJ2-3, with TRBD2 as a possible D gene (5 bases). Trimming removed 5 bases at V and 3 bases at J, with 12 bases between. Germline-derived CDR1 and CDR2 are MDHEN and SYDVKM. The CDR3 is 14 residues long. The CDR3 loop reads CASSLDQRTDTQYF. DNA of the CDR3: TGTGCCAGCAGTCTTGACCAGCGGACAGATACGCAGTATTTT.

This chain uses TRBV27 with TRBJ2-5, with D perhaps matching TRBD2 (6 bases). The J call is uncertain, as TRBJ2-7 better fits the DNA end. The V gene's germline CDR1 is MNHEY and CDR2 SMNVEV (reference sequence). This CDR3 has 13 amino acids. In DNA form, the CDR3 reads TGTGCCAGCAGTCTATTCGGGGGCTACGAGCAGTACTTC. Protein sequence: CASSLFGGYEQYF.

This rearrangement joins TRBV5-5 to TRBJ2-2; 8 bases line up with TRBD1. Trimming at V came to 3 bases and at J to 4 bases, leaving 8 bases not matched to a gene. Germline V gene sequence: CDR1 SGHKS, CDR2 YYEKEE (reference sequence). The length of the CDR3 is 16 residues. CDR3 coding DNA: TGTGCCAGCAGCTCAGGACAGGGTTGGTTCACCGGGGAGCTGTTTTTT. This sequence encodes CASSSGQGWFTGELFF.

The chain combines TRBV9 with TRBJ2-1; possibly TRBD1 for D (6 bases). The V end was cut by 0 bases, the J end by 3 bases, with 13 bases between. The CDR3 runs 16 residues. Germline CDR1 SGDLS, CDR2 YYNGEE. CDR3 in DNA: TGTGCCAGCAGCGTAGACAGTGGGACAAACTACAATGAGCAGTTCTTC. Translating it yields CASSVDSGTNYNEQFF.

V usage is TRBV27 and J usage is TRBJ2-1; no clear D. The CDR3 extends over 15 amino acids. Germline V gene data show CDR1 as MNHEY and CDR2 as SMNVEV (reference sequence). V lost 2 bases and J lost 2, with 10 bases in between. CDR3 sequence (DNA): TGTGCCAGCAGTTTAGCGGCAGGAGCCTACAATGAGCAGTTCTTC. Its translation: CASSLAAGAYNEQFF.

CDR3 residues: CALRTSGSNEQFF. CDR3 sequence (DNA): TGTGCCTTAAGGACTAGCGGGAGCAATGAGCAGTTCTTC. The V gene is TRBV7-9, the J gene TRBJ2-1; 13 bases agree with TRBD2. The CDR3 totals 13 residues. Germline CDR1 reads SEHNR; CDR2 reads FQNEAQ (reference sequence). V lost 11 bases, J lost 6 bases, and 4 bases stayed unmatched.

The rearrangement links TRBV10-3 to TRBJ2-2; 12 nucleotides match TRBD2. Germline CDR1 ENHRY, CDR2 SYGVKD. V shed 1 base and J 6 bases; nucleotides not matched to a gene: 6. This CDR3 contains 17 residues. Here the CDR3 reads CAISEFLAGGSAGELFF. In DNA form, the CDR3 reads TGTGCCATCAGTGAGTTCCTAGCGGGAGGGTCCGCCGGGGAGCTGTTTTTT.

With respect to this clone: The sample holds other DNA sequences that translate to the same CDR3. This rearrangement joins TRBV27 to TRBJ2-7; D is uncertain. Trimming shortened V by 3 bases and J by 1 base, and 7 bases separated the two germline ends. Germline values: CDR1 MNHEY, CDR2 SMNVEV (reference sequence). This CDR3 has 13 amino acids. CDR3 nucleotides: TGTGCCAGCAGTTTGGGTCAGTCCTACGAGCAGTACTTC. Translation: CASSLGQSYEQYF.

The chain combines TRBV29-1 with TRBJ2-3; the D gene could be TRBD1 or TRBD2 (5 bases each). Trimming cost V 2 bases and J 5 bases, with 17 bases left between them. Germline V CDR1 and CDR2: SQVTM, ANQGSEA. This CDR3 comprises 15 residues. Here the CDR3 reads CSVETASGRGDTQYF. The CDR3 DNA follows: TGCAGCGTTGAAACCGCCAGCGGAAGGGGAGATACGCAGTATTTT.

The chain uses TRBV15 and TRBJ2-1, with 8 positions matching TRBD2. V shed 1 base and J 5 bases; nucleotides not matched to a gene: 4. Germline V gives CDR1 LNHNV, CDR2 YYDKDF (reference sequence). The CDR3 loop spans 15 amino acids. The CDR3 loop reads CATSRGSGANNEQFF. The CDR3 coding sequence is TGTGCCACCAGCAGAGGTAGCGGGGCTAACAATGAGCAGTTCTTC.

The chain uses TRBV28 and TRBJ2-5; 7 bases are shared with TRBD1. Germline CDR1 reads MDHEN; CDR2 reads SYDVKM. The CDR3 runs to 17 residues. Unmatched junction bases numbered 16, after V lost 6 bases and J lost 3 bases. The CDR3 nucleotides read TGTGCCAGCAGAGCAATCAGGGACAGACTCCTAGAAGAGACCCAGTACTTC. Translating gives CASRAIRDRLLEETQYF.

This clone was counted a single time. The chain links TRBV6-5 to TRBJ2-7; TRBD1 might be the D (5 bases). The V gene lost 5 bases and the J gene lost 2 bases, with 13 bases spanning the gap. The germline V gene encodes CDR1 MNHEY and CDR2 SVGAGI. The CDR3 runs 14 residues. In DNA form, the CDR3 reads TGTGCCAGCAGTCCTACAGGTGGAGCCTACGAGCAGTACTTC. Its protein is CASSPTGGAYEQYF.